The entry below gives a single TCR beta chain sequence along with its context. The sample is drawn from a study of blood T cell repertoires in COVID-19. Study as a whole: Acute-phase and convalescent COVID-19 samples originated in the United States, Italy and Spain. T cells, B-cell-depleted T cells, or PBMCs provided the cDNA or gDNA that served as material.

Trimming removed 4 bases from V and 0 bases from J; junction bases left unmatched: 2. The CDR3 sequence is 14 residues long. Germline V CDR1 and CDR2: SGHTA, FQGNSA. As processed by the authors: How many nucleated cells were present was estimated from reference gene primer amplification. The protocol was immunoSEQ multiplex PCR, while the TCRdb copy is restricted to in-frame clones and leaves out a portion. V and J calls and clone size are given by that table; D and trimming were obtained from the DNA. The sample shows fewer than 250,000 clones, less than 90% of them seen only once. The chain couples TRBV7-2 to TRBJ2-7, with 8 bases identical to TRBD1. This TCR was sampled from a man between 70 and 80 years old with acute or convalescent COVID-19. The specimen was peripheral blood. The CDR3 DNA sequence: TGTGCCAGCAGCTCCCAGGGGGCCTCCTACGAGCAGTACTTC. Protein: CASSSQGASYEQYF.